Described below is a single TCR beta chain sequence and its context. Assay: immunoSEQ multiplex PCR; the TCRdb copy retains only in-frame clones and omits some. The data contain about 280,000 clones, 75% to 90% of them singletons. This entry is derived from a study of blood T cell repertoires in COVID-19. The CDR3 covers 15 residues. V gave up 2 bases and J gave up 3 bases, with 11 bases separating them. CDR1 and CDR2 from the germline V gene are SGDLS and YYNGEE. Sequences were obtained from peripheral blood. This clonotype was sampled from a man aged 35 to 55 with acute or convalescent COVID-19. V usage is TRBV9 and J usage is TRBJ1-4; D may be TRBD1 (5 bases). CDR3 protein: CASSVRGTSNEKLFF. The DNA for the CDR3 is TGTGCCAGCAGCGTCCGGGGGACGTCTAATGAAAAACTGTTTTTT.